A single sample gave rise to the 9 T cell receptor beta chains below, sequenced in a study of blood T cell repertoires in COVID-19. Repertoires were generated with immunoSEQ multiplex PCR, while TCRdb's copy carries only in-frame clones and drops some. The top ten hold 3.5% to 4.5% of the sample, which has roughly 260,000 clones, 80% to 90% seen once. Sequenced input: peripheral blood. The receptors shown here come from a woman in her thirties or forties with acute or convalescent COVID-19.

The chain combines TRBV6-4 with TRBJ1-1; 7 nucleotides align to TRBD1. Germline CDR1 is MRHNA and CDR2 is SNTAGT. V lost 6 bases to trimming and J lost 1 base; unmatched junction nucleotides: 8. The CDR3 contains 15 residues. CDR3 sequence: CASRSQGQANTEAFF. CDR3 DNA: TGTGCCAGCAGATCACAGGGGCAGGCGAACACTGAAGCTTTCTTT.

The chain uses TRBV18 and TRBJ2-5; no clear D. This CDR3 is built from 13 residues. The V end lost 9 bases, the J end lost 5 bases, and 16 bases lay between the germline ends. Germline assignment: CDR1 KGHSH and CDR2 LQKENI. The chain's CDR3 is CASCRRSGETQYF. The CDR3 coding sequence is TGTGCCAGTTGTCGCAGGTCCGGCGAGACCCAGTACTTC.

J is TRBJ2-1 and V is TRBV4-1; 9 bases line up with TRBD2. Germline lookup yields CDR1 MGHRA and CDR2 YSYEKL. CDR3 length equals 17 residues. The J segment lost 6 bases and the V segment lost 4 bases, leaving 13 bases of the junction unmatched. DNA of the CDR3: TGCGCCAGCAGCCCCGCTGGGATCAGCGGGGGGACCAATGAGCAGTTCTTC. This codes for CASSPAGISGGTNEQFF.

This chain links TRBV4-2 with TRBJ1-1, with 7 bases identical to TRBD1. The CDR3 has 14 amino acids. V shed 4 bases, J shed 2 bases, and the junction held 4 bases outside the gene matches. Germline V CDR1 and CDR2: LGHNA, YNFKEQ. CDR3 residues: CASSLDRVNTEAFF. The CDR3 bases are TGTGCCAGCAGCCTCGACAGGGTCAACACTGAAGCTTTCTTT.

The V gene is TRBV5-1, the J gene TRBJ1-4; D remains unclear. This CDR3 spans 15 amino acids. Trimming pared 4 bases from V and 0 bases from J, leaving 10 bases between. Germline V CDR1 and CDR2: SGHRS, YFSETQ. The CDR3 DNA sequence: TGCGCCAGCAGCGGTGTGCCAGCAACTAATGAAAAACTGTTTTTT. It is translated as CASSGVPATNEKLFF. The full variable domain, with the rest looked up from reference TRBV5-1 and TRBJ1-4, is KAGVTQTPRYLIKTRGQQVTLSCSPISGHRSVSWYQQTPGQGLQFLFEYFSETQRNKGNFPGRFSGRQFSNSRSEMNVSTLELGDSALYLCASSGVPATNEKLFFGSGTQLSVL.

The J gene is TRBJ2-7, the V gene TRBV23-1; 9 bases are a match to TRBD1. TRBV23-1 carries the ORF label, with uncertain function. With 0 bases clipped from V and 2 bases from J, the junction kept 5 bases outside the gene matches. This CDR3 is built from 16 residues. The CDR3 DNA reads as TGCGCCAGCAGTCAATCGAGGGGACAGGGTGCCTACGAGCAGTACGTC. It translates to CASSQSRGQGAYEQYV.

The chain combines TRBV11-2 with TRBJ1-4; TRBD1 matches 8 bases. Trimming at V came to 5 bases and at J to 5 bases, leaving 10 bases not matched to a gene. This CDR3 has 16 residues. Germline lookup yields CDR1 SGHAT and CDR2 FQNNGV. The CDR3 loop is CASSHTDRGGNEKLFF. In DNA form, the CDR3 reads TGTGCCAGCAGCCACACAGACAGGGGTGGGAATGAAAAACTGTTTTTT.

This clone was found once. V gene TRBV20-1 combines with J gene TRBJ1-2; the D gene is possibly TRBD1 (5 bases). Trimming pared 3 bases from V and 6 bases from J, leaving 17 bases between. The CDR3 loop spans 14 amino acids. Looked up from germline, CDR1 is DFQATT and CDR2 is SNEGSKA (reference sequence). CDR3 sequence (DNA): TGCAGTGCTAGTTTGTTTTCGGGGGGACATGGCTACACCTTC. Encoded protein: CSASLFSGGHGYTF.

V and J are TRBV7-8 and TRBJ2-2; 12 nucleotides align to TRBD1. J lost 2 bases, V lost 4 bases, and 5 bases had no gene match. Germline V CDR1 and CDR2: SGHVS, FQNEAQ. This CDR3 contains 17 residues. The CDR3 reads CASSWGQGATNTGELFF. The CDR3 DNA follows: TGTGCCAGCAGCTGGGGACAGGGGGCAACTAACACCGGGGAGCTGTTTTTT. Looking up the rest from reference TRBV7-8 and TRBJ2-2 gives the full variable domain: GAGVSQSPRYKVAKRGQDVALRCDPISGHVSLFWYQQALGQGPEFLTYFQNEAQLDKSGLPSDRFFAERPEGSVSTLKIQRTQQEDSAVYLCASSWGQGATNTGELFFGEGSRLTVL.